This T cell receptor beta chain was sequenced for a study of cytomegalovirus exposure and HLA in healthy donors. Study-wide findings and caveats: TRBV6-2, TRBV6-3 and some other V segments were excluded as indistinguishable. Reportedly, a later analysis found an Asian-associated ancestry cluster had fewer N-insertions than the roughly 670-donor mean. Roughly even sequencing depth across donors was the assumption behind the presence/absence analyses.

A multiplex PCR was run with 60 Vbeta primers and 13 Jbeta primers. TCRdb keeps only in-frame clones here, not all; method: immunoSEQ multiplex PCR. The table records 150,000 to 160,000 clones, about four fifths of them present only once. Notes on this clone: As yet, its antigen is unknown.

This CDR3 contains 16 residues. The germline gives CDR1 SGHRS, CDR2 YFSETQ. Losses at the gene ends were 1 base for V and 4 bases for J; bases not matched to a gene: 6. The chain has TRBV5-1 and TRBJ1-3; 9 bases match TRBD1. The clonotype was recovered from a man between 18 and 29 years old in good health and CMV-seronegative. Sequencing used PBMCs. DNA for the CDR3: TGCGCCAGCAGCTTGAATGGACAGGGGACAGGAAACACCATATATTTT. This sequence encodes CASSLNGQGTGNTIYF.